Listed below are T cell receptor beta chains from one sample, sequenced in a study of CD8 T cells in ankylosing spondylitis. A single record per CDR3 protein comes from TCRdb applying MiXCR to the 5' RACE reads. The table shows around 890,000 distinct CDR3 sequences, with 12% occurring only once. Input material: blood, either unsorted or a sorted T cell fraction (not recorded which). These receptors originate from a male donor with ankylosing spondylitis. Each CDR3 is given with its conserved first and last residue. A D gene is named only where the DNA matches it firmly. Size is stated for part of the rows, as once, few or many counts, or as a class when the clone is expanded.

j_call d_call v_call clone_size cdr3_length cdr3_aa cdr3_nt
TRBJ2-7 NA TRBV7-6 NA 15 CASSLAGPGFYEQYF TGTGCCAGCAGCTTAGCTGGGCCAGGGTTTTACGAGCAGTACTTC
TRBJ1-1 NA TRBV5-1 few 13 CASNDQGNTEAFF TGCGCCAGCAATGATCAGGGAAACACTGAAGCTTTCTTT
TRBJ2-7 NA TRBV4-2 NA 14 CASSQERARYEQYF TGTGCCAGCAGCCAAGAAAGGGCAAGGTACGAGCAGTACTTC
TRBJ1-5 NA TRBV7-8 NA 12 CASSLAESPQHF TGTGCCAGCAGCTTAGCGGAATCCCCCCAGCATTTT
TRBJ1-1 NA TRBV20-1 NA 12 CSARESTGEAFF TGCAGTGCTCGAGAGTCTACAGGGGAAGCTTTCTTT
TRBJ2-3 TRBD2 TRBV12-3/TRBV12-4 many 14 CASRTSGGAHTQYF TGTGCCAGCAGGACTAGCGGGGGGGCACATACGCAGTATTTT
TRBJ2-7 TRBD1 TRBV7-8 NA 15 CASSFWDRSSYEQYF TGTGCCAGCAGCTTCTGGGACAGGAGCTCCTACGAGCAGTACTTC
TRBJ1-5 NA TRBV6-1 NA 15 CASSMTADSNQPQHF TGTGCCAGCAGTATGACAGCCGATAGCAATCAGCCCCAGCATTTT
TRBJ1-1 NA TRBV20-1 NA 15 CSASFPLVENTEAFF TGCAGTGCTAGCTTTCCGCTCGTAGAGAACACTGAAGCTTTCTTT
TRBJ2-1 TRBD2 TRBV5-1 many 14 CASSVTSGNHEQFF TGCGCCAGCAGCGTGACTAGCGGGAACCATGAGCAGTTCTTC
TRBJ2-5 TRBD2 TRBV20-1 NA 16 CSARLSSGGGWETQYF TGCAGTGCTAGGTTATCTAGCGGGGGAGGCTGGGAGACCCAGTACTTC
TRBJ2-1 NA TRBV20-1 few 13 CATEGGAYNEQFF TGCGCTACCGAGGGAGGCGCCTACAATGAGCAGTTCTTC
TRBJ2-1 NA TRBV6-5 few 15 CASSLMSGPFNEQFF TGTGCCAGCAGTTTAATGAGCGGACCTTTCAATGAGCAGTTCTTC
TRBJ1-1 NA TRBV9 few 16 CASSVGAGIKNTEAFF TGTGCCAGCAGCGTAGGGGCAGGTATTAAGAACACTGAAGCTTTCTTT